This is a list of T cell receptor beta chains from one sample in a study of T cells after yellow fever vaccination. Each CDR3 protein gets one entry after TCRdb re-called the 5' RACE reads with MiXCR. The sample includes 610,000 or so distinct CDR3 sequences, approximately 13% of them seen just once. The source was PBMCs, collected on the day of the yellow fever booster vaccination. The receptors stem from a man aged 30-40 years who received the YFV17D yellow fever vaccine. Each CDR3 is given with its conserved first and last residue. A D gene is named only where the DNA matches it firmly. Clone size is stated in some rows and not others, as once, few, many or a class when expanded.

clone_size: .
v_call: TRBV7-2
j_call: TRBJ2-1
d_call: .
cdr3_nt: TGTGCCAGCAAAGTGGGGTACAATGAGCAGTTCTTC
cdr3_aa: CASKVGYNEQFF

clone_size: .
v_call: TRBV7-9
j_call: TRBJ2-7
d_call: .
cdr3_nt: TGTGCCAGCAGCTTGACCCCGGCCTACGAGCAGTACTTC
cdr3_aa: CASSLTPAYEQYF

clone_size: many
v_call: TRBV6-2/TRBV6-3
j_call: TRBJ2-3
d_call: TRBD2
cdr3_nt: TGTGCCAGCAGTACGACTAGCTCCGGCACAGATACGCAGTATTTT
cdr3_aa: CASSTTSSGTDTQYF

clone_size: .
v_call: TRBV7-2
j_call: TRBJ2-1
d_call: .
cdr3_nt: TGTGCCAGCAGCTTAGGGCCACAAACTCTGGGGCTTGAGCAGTTCTTC
cdr3_aa: CASSLGPQTLGLEQFF

clone_size: few
v_call: TRBV19
j_call: TRBJ2-2
d_call: TRBD1
cdr3_nt: TGTGCCAGTAGTACCCCCTCGACGGACAGGGCGGTCACCGGGGAGCTGTTTTTT
cdr3_aa: CASSTPSTDRAVTGELFF

clone_size: many
v_call: TRBV7-6
j_call: TRBJ2-3
d_call: .
cdr3_nt: TGTGCCAGCAGCTTATCCTTGGGCGGGTCAGATACGCAGTATTTT
cdr3_aa: CASSLSLGGSDTQYF

clone_size: many
v_call: TRBV4-3
j_call: TRBJ1-6
d_call: .
cdr3_nt: TGCGCCAGCAGCCAGGAGGTCTCCTATAATTCACCCCTCCACTTT
cdr3_aa: CASSQEVSYNSPLHF

clone_size: few
v_call: TRBV6-2/TRBV6-3
j_call: TRBJ1-5
d_call: .
cdr3_nt: TGTGCCAGCAGTGGGACCCGGACACGCAATCAGCCCCAGCATTTT
cdr3_aa: CASSGTRTRNQPQHF

clone_size: few
v_call: TRBV7-2
j_call: TRBJ2-7
d_call: TRBD1
cdr3_nt: TGTGCCAGCAGCTCCCAGACAGGGATTTACGAGCAGTACTTC
cdr3_aa: CASSSQTGIYEQYF

clone_size: .
v_call: TRBV27
j_call: TRBJ2-7
d_call: .
cdr3_nt: TGTGCCAGCAGTTCACAAACCTACGAGCAGTACTTC
cdr3_aa: CASSSQTYEQYF

clone_size: .
v_call: TRBV20-1
j_call: TRBJ1-2
d_call: .
cdr3_nt: TGCAGTGCCGGACCCTGGGGGACGGGGGACTATGGCTACACCTTC
cdr3_aa: CSAGPWGTGDYGYTF

clone_size: few
v_call: TRBV20-1
j_call: TRBJ1-4
d_call: TRBD1
cdr3_nt: TGCAGTGCTAACCGGGACAGTGGGGAAAAACTGTTTTTT
cdr3_aa: CSANRDSGEKLFF

clone_size: few
v_call: TRBV5-4
j_call: TRBJ2-1
d_call: .
cdr3_nt: TGTGCCAGCAGCGCGACTGAGAGCTCCTACAATGAGCAGTTCTTC
cdr3_aa: CASSATESSYNEQFF

clone_size: .
v_call: TRBV5-1
j_call: TRBJ2-2
d_call: .
cdr3_nt: TGCGCCAGCAGCTTTGCCGGGACCTTCACCGGGGAGCTGTTTTTT
cdr3_aa: CASSFAGTFTGELFF

clone_size: .
v_call: TRBV20-1
j_call: TRBJ2-3
d_call: TRBD2
cdr3_nt: TGCGGGCTAGCGGGAGACACCACAGATACGCAGTATTTT
cdr3_aa: CGLAGDTTDTQYF

clone_size: .
v_call: TRBV9
j_call: TRBJ1-1
d_call: TRBD1
cdr3_nt: TGTGCCAGCAGCCCAGGGGGAGGTCATGACACTGAAGCTTTCTTT
cdr3_aa: CASSPGGGHDTEAFF

clone_size: few
v_call: TRBV7-3
j_call: TRBJ2-1
d_call: TRBD2
cdr3_nt: TGTGCCAGCAGCACGGACCTTAATAGCGGGAGAGTGGGTGAGCAGTTCTTC
cdr3_aa: CASSTDLNSGRVGEQFF

clone_size: .
v_call: TRBV20-1
j_call: TRBJ2-4
d_call: .
cdr3_nt: TGCAGTGCTAGAGATTCCGGGTTGCTAAACATTCAGTACTTC
cdr3_aa: CSARDSGLLNIQYF

clone_size: .
v_call: TRBV7-2
j_call: TRBJ2-2
d_call: .
cdr3_nt: TGTGCCAGCAGCCCCGGTGTTATGTTAAACACCGGGGAGCTGTTTTTT
cdr3_aa: CASSPGVMLNTGELFF

clone_size: few
v_call: TRBV7-2
j_call: TRBJ1-6
d_call: TRBD1
cdr3_nt: TGTGCCAGCAGCTTAGAGGAGGGGGCATCACCCCTCCACTTT
cdr3_aa: CASSLEEGASPLHF

clone_size: .
v_call: TRBV30
j_call: TRBJ2-1
d_call: .
cdr3_nt: TGTGCCTGGAGTGTACCGGGGTTAAATGAGCAGTTCTTC
cdr3_aa: CAWSVPGLNEQFF

clone_size: few
v_call: TRBV12-3/TRBV12-4
j_call: TRBJ2-2
d_call: TRBD2
cdr3_nt: TGTGCCAGCAGTTTAGCGGGGCCGGGACTAGCGGGGTTAAAGACGAACACCGGGGAGCTGTTTTTT
cdr3_aa: CASSLAGPGLAGLKTNTGELFF

clone_size: .
v_call: TRBV16
j_call: TRBJ2-3
d_call: TRBD2
cdr3_nt: TGTGCCAGCAGCCCCCGCGGGAGGGGCACAGATACGCAGTATTTT
cdr3_aa: CASSPRGRGTDTQYF

clone_size: few
v_call: TRBV10-3
j_call: TRBJ2-1
d_call: .
cdr3_nt: TGTGCCATCACCGACAGCCCCTCGGATGAGCAGTTCTTC
cdr3_aa: CAITDSPSDEQFF

clone_size: once
v_call: TRBV20-1
j_call: TRBJ2-3
d_call: .
cdr3_nt: TGCAGTGCTAGACGCCCGGGCACAGATACGCAGTATTTT
cdr3_aa: CSARRPGTDTQYF

clone_size: .
v_call: TRBV7-6
j_call: TRBJ1-6
d_call: .
cdr3_nt: TGTGCCAGCACCCTTAGGGGGAATTCACCCCTCCACTTT
cdr3_aa: CASTLRGNSPLHF

clone_size: .
v_call: TRBV6-1
j_call: TRBJ2-2
d_call: .
cdr3_nt: TGTGCCAGCAGTCCCGGACCCGGGACCGGGGAGCTGTTTTTT
cdr3_aa: CASSPGPGTGELFF

clone_size: .
v_call: TRBV20-1
j_call: TRBJ2-2
d_call: .
cdr3_nt: TGCAGTGCTTCCCCGGGGGCCGGGGAGCTGTTTTTT
cdr3_aa: CSASPGAGELFF

clone_size: few
v_call: TRBV7-6
j_call: TRBJ2-3
d_call: TRBD1
cdr3_nt: TGTGCCAGCAGCAGACAGGGTTGGGATACGCAGTATTTT
cdr3_aa: CASSRQGWDTQYF

clone_size: few
v_call: TRBV6-1
j_call: TRBJ2-1
d_call: .
cdr3_nt: TGTGCCAGCAGGGAAAACAGGGGGGGCAATGAGCAGTTCTTC
cdr3_aa: CASRENRGGNEQFF

clone_size: many
v_call: TRBV15
j_call: TRBJ1-6
d_call: .
cdr3_nt: TGTGCCACCAGCAGAGATCCCGGAGGTTCGGATTCACCCCTCCACTTT
cdr3_aa: CATSRDPGGSDSPLHF

clone_size: .
v_call: TRBV7-2
j_call: TRBJ2-1
d_call: .
cdr3_nt: TGTGCCAGCAGCTTAGTTGCGGGCAATGAGCAGTTCTTC
cdr3_aa: CASSLVAGNEQFF

clone_size: .
v_call: TRBV11-2
j_call: TRBJ2-5
d_call: TRBD2
cdr3_nt: TGTGCCAGCAGCGTTACTAGCGGGATGGTACAAGAGACCCAGTACTTC
cdr3_aa: CASSVTSGMVQETQYF

clone_size: .
v_call: TRBV2
j_call: TRBJ2-7
d_call: TRBD2
cdr3_nt: TGTGCCAGCAGTGATGGGAGGGTCTCCTACGAGCAGTACTTC
cdr3_aa: CASSDGRVSYEQYF

clone_size: many
v_call: TRBV20-1
j_call: TRBJ2-1
d_call: TRBD2
cdr3_nt: TGCAGTGCCCGCGCCACTAGCGCGAGCTCCTACAATGAGCAGTTCTTC
cdr3_aa: CSARATSASSYNEQFF

clone_size: .
v_call: TRBV14
j_call: TRBJ1-4
d_call: .
cdr3_nt: TGTGCCAGCAGCCACCCCGGACTTAATGAAAAACTGTTTTTT
cdr3_aa: CASSHPGLNEKLFF

clone_size: few
v_call: TRBV20-1
j_call: TRBJ2-1
d_call: .
cdr3_nt: TGCAGTGCTAGCGACTTTTCTTACAATGAGCAGTTCTTC
cdr3_aa: CSASDFSYNEQFF

clone_size: .
v_call: TRBV19
j_call: TRBJ2-5
d_call: .
cdr3_nt: TGTGCCAGTAGTAGGTCGATCCAAGAGACCCAGTACTTC
cdr3_aa: CASSRSIQETQYF

clone_size: .
v_call: TRBV25-1
j_call: TRBJ1-6
d_call: .
cdr3_nt: TGTGCCAGCAGTGAAGGGGCCTATAATTCACCCCTCCACTTT
cdr3_aa: CASSEGAYNSPLHF

clone_size: .
v_call: TRBV11-2
j_call: TRBJ2-3
d_call: TRBD1
cdr3_nt: TGTGCCAGCAGCACCGCCGGGACAGGCTCAGATACGCAGTATTTT
cdr3_aa: CASSTAGTGSDTQYF

clone_size: few
v_call: TRBV12-3/TRBV12-4
j_call: TRBJ2-2
d_call: TRBD2
cdr3_nt: TGTGCCAGCAGTTCACGAGCGGGAGTAATCACCGGGGAGCTGTTTTTT
cdr3_aa: CASSSRAGVITGELFF

clone_size: many
v_call: TRBV27
j_call: TRBJ2-1
d_call: .
cdr3_nt: TGTGCCAGCAGCTGGGGGGGGCCCTACAATGAGCAGTTCTTC
cdr3_aa: CASSWGGPYNEQFF

clone_size: .
v_call: TRBV5-1
j_call: TRBJ2-1
d_call: TRBD2
cdr3_nt: TGCGCCAGCAGCAAACTAGCGGGGTTCGACAATGAGCAGTTCTTC
cdr3_aa: CASSKLAGFDNEQFF

clone_size: few
v_call: TRBV18
j_call: TRBJ2-5
d_call: .
cdr3_nt: TGTGCCAGCTCACCACATGGACAGACACAAGAGACCCAGTACTTC
cdr3_aa: CASSPHGQTQETQYF

clone_size: many
v_call: TRBV20-1
j_call: TRBJ2-5
d_call: .
cdr3_nt: TGCAGTGCTTGGGTCCCTGAAAAAGAGACCCAGTACTTC
cdr3_aa: CSAWVPEKETQYF

clone_size: many
v_call: TRBV29-1
j_call: TRBJ2-5
d_call: .
cdr3_nt: TGCAGCGTTTCAGCGGACCAAGAGACCCAGTACTTC
cdr3_aa: CSVSADQETQYF

clone_size: few
v_call: TRBV3-1
j_call: TRBJ2-1
d_call: TRBD2
cdr3_nt: TGTGCCAGCAGCCGAGGGGCTAGCGGGAGTATCTCCCCCTACAATGAGCAGTTCTTC
cdr3_aa: CASSRGASGSISPYNEQFF

clone_size: .
v_call: TRBV7-2
j_call: TRBJ2-7
d_call: TRBD2
cdr3_nt: TGTGCCAGCAGCACTAGCGGGAGATCCTACGAGCAGTACTTC
cdr3_aa: CASSTSGRSYEQYF

clone_size: .
v_call: TRBV5-6
j_call: TRBJ2-2
d_call: .
cdr3_nt: TGTGCCTCCAAGCGCACGGGCACCGGGGAGCTGTTTTTT
cdr3_aa: CASKRTGTGELFF

clone_size: .
v_call: TRBV12-3/TRBV12-4
j_call: TRBJ2-1
d_call: TRBD1
cdr3_nt: TGTGCCAGCAGTTTTCCGGGACAGGGGACCCGCGATGAGCAGTTCTTC
cdr3_aa: CASSFPGQGTRDEQFF

clone_size: .
v_call: TRBV5-1
j_call: TRBJ2-1
d_call: .
cdr3_nt: TGCGCCAGCAGCGCTCTGGAAGGCTACAATGAGCAGTTCTTC
cdr3_aa: CASSALEGYNEQFF

clone_size: many
v_call: TRBV7-2
j_call: TRBJ2-1
d_call: .
cdr3_nt: TGTGCCAGCAGTGTCGCGGGGAATGAGCAGTTCTTC
cdr3_aa: CASSVAGNEQFF

clone_size: few
v_call: TRBV7-9
j_call: TRBJ2-7
d_call: TRBD2
cdr3_nt: TGTGCCAGCATCAAACCGGGGACTACTTCCTACGAGCAGTACTTC
cdr3_aa: CASIKPGTTSYEQYF

clone_size: few
v_call: TRBV7-2
j_call: TRBJ2-2
d_call: TRBD2
cdr3_nt: TGTGCCAGCAGCCCTTCAGCGGGAGGGCCCGGGGAGCTGTTTTTT
cdr3_aa: CASSPSAGGPGELFF

clone_size: few
v_call: TRBV5-5
j_call: TRBJ1-5
d_call: .
cdr3_nt: TGTGCCAGCAGCTTGGGGGACGGACGAAATCAGCCCCAGCATTTT
cdr3_aa: CASSLGDGRNQPQHF